Below, 17 T cell receptor beta chains from the same sample are listed, as sequenced in a study of blood T cell repertoires in COVID-19. Method: immunoSEQ multiplex PCR; TCRdb's copy keeps in-frame clones and lacks some. The profile shows roughly 260,000 clones, around 93% of them singletons. Sequencing was done on a sample of PBMCs or T cells enriched from blood (not recorded which). The receptors were sampled from a human donor in a cohort exposed to, infected with or recovered from COVID-19 (not recorded which). The donor label of this sample is uncertain.

This chain links TRBV24-1 with TRBJ1-2; D call uncertain. In germline, CDR1 is KGHDR, CDR2 SFDVKD. This CDR3 has 14 amino acids. V gave up 1 base and J gave up 3 bases, with 8 bases separating them. As DNA, the CDR3 is TGTGCCACCAGTGATTTTAACAGAGACTATGGCTACACCTTC. Translating gives CATSDFNRDYGYTF.

The CDR3 DNA reads as TGTGCCACCAGTGATTCGACCCCGGACAGAGGTCAGAATCAGCCCCAGCATTTT. This translates into CATSDSTPDRGQNQPQHF. The genes are TRBV24-1 and TRBJ1-5; tentative D call: TRBD1 (6 bases). V lost 2 bases and J 4 bases, leaving 20 bases between the germline ends. Germline CDR1 KGHDR, CDR2 SFDVKD. The CDR3 is made up of 18 amino acids.

The chain joins TRBV24-1 to TRBJ1-1, with TRBD1 identical over 7 bases. V shed 5 bases and J 5 bases; nucleotides not matched to a gene: 4. Germline V gene data show CDR1 as KGHDR and CDR2 as SFDVKD. The CDR3 length is 13 residues. The CDR3 sequence: CATSAHRGTEAFF. Here the CDR3 DNA reads TGTGCCACCAGTGCCCACAGGGGAACTGAAGCTTTCTTT.

The CDR3 DNA reads TGTGCCAGCGGCCCCCCCCTCCACTTT. It translates to CASGPPLHF. The chain carries TRBV12-3 or TRBV12-4 and TRBJ1-6; unclear D gene. This CDR3 is built from 9 residues. V shed 8 bases and J shed 13 bases, with 6 bases lying between them.

This sequence joins TRBV27 and TRBJ2-7; TRBD1 might be the D (6 bases). V gave up 6 bases and J gave up 3 bases, with 24 bases separating them. The CDR3 runs 17 residues. Per germline, CDR1 MNHEY and CDR2 SMNVEV (reference sequence). CDR3: CASRGITGIPARYEQYF. DNA for the CDR3: TGTGCCAGCAGGGGGATAACAGGGATTCCAGCTCGCTACGAGCAGTACTTC.

This clone was observed a handful of times. The CDR3 here is CASSQESGVGPNTGELFF. CDR3 nucleotide sequence: TGTGCCAGCAGCCAAGAATCGGGAGTGGGTCCGAACACCGGGGAGCTGTTTTTT. This chain connects TRBV3-1 (or the pseudogene TRBV3-2) to TRBJ2-2; possibly TRBD2 for D (6 bases). CDR1 LGHDT and CDR2 YNNKEL come from the germline V gene (reference sequence). V was clipped by 0 bases and J by 0 bases, with 14 bases between them. The CDR3 is 18 residues long.

The rearrangement links TRBV20-1 to TRBJ1-4; no definite D call. The CDR3 loop spans 11 amino acids. Germline V gene sequence: CDR1 DFQATT, CDR2 SNEGSKA (reference sequence). The V end was cut by 3 bases, the J end by 8 bases, with 7 bases between. Written as DNA, the CDR3 is TGCAGTGCTAGCCTAGAAGAAAAACTGTTTTTT. This codes for CSASLEEKLFF.

V gene TRBV6-2 or TRBV6-3 combines with J gene TRBJ1-1; no clear D gene. V was trimmed by 6 bases and J by 2 bases, leaving 13 bases between them. This CDR3 is 14 amino acids long. Germline V gene sequence: CDR1 MNHEY, CDR2 SVGEGT. The DNA of the CDR3 is TGTGCCAGCAGCCACGACGACATAAACACTGAAGCTTTCTTT. Protein: CASSHDDINTEAFF.

The chain recombines TRBV7-3 with TRBJ2-7; 8 bases map to TRBD2. V lost 0 bases to trimming and J lost 2 bases; unmatched junction nucleotides: 3. Germline CDR1 reads SGHTA; CDR2 reads FQGTGA. The CDR3 has 15 amino acids. The chain's CDR3 is CASSLTPGGTYEQYF. For the CDR3, the DNA is TGTGCCAGCAGCTTAACTCCGGGGGGGACCTACGAGCAGTACTTC.

The chain carries TRBV15 and TRBJ2-3, with a weak D call TRBD2 (6 bases). The germline CDR1 and CDR2 sequences are LNHNV and YYDKDF (reference sequence). The CDR3 sequence is 14 residues long. V shed 3 bases and J shed 2 bases, with 9 bases lying between them. Here the CDR3 reads CATSSGGLTDTQYF. The CDR3 coding sequence is TGTGCCACCAGCAGCGGGGGACTCACAGATACGCAGTATTTT.

In its sample, this clone was seen once. The rearrangement links TRBV11-2 to TRBJ2-2; D might be TRBD2 (6 bases). The CDR3 loop spans 19 amino acids. From germline, CDR1 is SGHAT and CDR2 FQNNGV. V lost 2 bases, J lost 0 bases, and 19 bases lay in between. The CDR3 nucleotides read TGTGCCAGCAGCTTATTGGGAGGCTCCAGACAGTCGAACACCGGGGAGCTGTTTTTT. The encoded protein is CASSLLGGSRQSNTGELFF.

V is TRBV10-3 and J is TRBJ1-2; 7 nucleotides align to TRBD1. CDR1 and CDR2 from the germline V gene are ENHRY and SYGVKD. CDR3 length: 15 amino acids. Trimming at V came to 2 bases and at J to 2 bases, leaving 5 bases not matched to a gene. CDR3 in amino acids: CAISEARGRNYGYTF. For the CDR3, the DNA is TGTGCCATCAGTGAGGCAAGGGGGCGAAACTATGGCTACACCTTC.

The chain uses TRBV19 and TRBJ1-1; D possibly corresponds to TRBD1 (5 bases). CDR1 LNHDA and CDR2 SQIVND come from the germline V gene (reference sequence). This CDR3 comprises 15 residues. Trimming left V 3 bases short and J 7 bases short, with 18 bases between. In DNA, the CDR3 is TGTGCCAGTAGTATGGTGGGTGGAGGGGATATTGAAGCTTTCTTT. It specifies CASSMVGGGDIEAFF.

This clone was recorded once. The chain combines TRBV7-2 with TRBJ2-4; tentative D call: TRBD2 (6 bases). Germline V gene sequence: CDR1 SGHTA, CDR2 FQGNSA. The CDR3 spans 12 residues. V was shortened by 5 bases and J by 13 bases, with 15 bases between the two germline ends. The CDR3 is CASSMAGTEQYF. The DNA for the CDR3 is TGTGCCAGCAGCATGGCCGGGACTGAACAGTACTTC.

V usage is TRBV6-5 and J usage is TRBJ1-4; TRBD1 matches 7 bases. The CDR3 is made up of 15 amino acids. CDR1 MNHEY and CDR2 SVGAGI come from the germline V gene. The V gene end was trimmed by 4 bases and the J gene end by 0 bases; junction bases not matched to a gene: 2. CDR3 sequence (DNA): TGTGCCAGCAGTTTGACAGGGACAACTAATGAAAAACTGTTTTTT. Residues: CASSLTGTTNEKLFF.

The V and J genes are TRBV19 and TRBJ1-2, with a tentative D call TRBD1 (6 bases). V was shortened by 0 bases and J by 7 bases, with 9 bases between the two germline ends. The CDR3 is 13 residues long. From germline, CDR1 is LNHDA and CDR2 SQIVND (reference sequence). The CDR3 coding sequence is TGTGCCAGTAGTATAGAAGGGGACACTGGCTACACCTTC. Translating it yields CASSIEGDTGYTF.

The chain is built from TRBV7-9 and TRBJ1-2; D remains ambiguous. The CDR3 is 16 residues long. Trimming removed 4 bases at V and 3 bases at J, with 18 bases between. Looked up from germline, CDR1 is SEHNR and CDR2 is FQNEAQ (reference sequence). The CDR3 region has the DNA TGTGCCAGCAGCTCCCCGTGGAGGGCAACGTACTATGGCTACACCTTC. This encodes CASSSPWRATYYGYTF.